This T cell receptor (beta chain) was sequenced in a study of regulatory T cells in long-lasting Graves disease. Study at large: Freshly diagnosed Graves' patients had used antithyroid drugs for under 3 months. General study results and limits: Compared with new cases, persistent Graves' patients showed reduced TCR diversity. The analysis examined peripheral blood only and excluded thyroid tissue.

Time point meaning: newly diagnosed GD, antithyroid drugs for less than 3 months. With RNA extracted from PBMCs as input, the TCR library was made. Around 10 milliliters of peripheral blood were drawn into EDTA tubes. Building the TCR beta libraries relied on iRepertoire HTBI primers, and CDR3 regions underwent Arm-PCR. In TCRdb, the multiplex PCR reads were re-called with MiXCR into one record per CDR3 protein. The repertoire holds over 300,000 distinct CDR3 sequences, less than 20% seen once, with 22% in the top ten. Germline-derived CDR1 and CDR2 are DFQATT and SNEGSKA (reference sequence). The CDR3 spans 14 residues. This clonotype was detected ten times or more. Its antigen is not identified. One end of the junction is discordant with germline, which a read error may explain.

This specimen was peripheral blood mononuclear cells (PBMCs), taken at new diagnosis, from a patient treated with antithyroid drugs. This TCR was sampled from a female donor with Graves disease. V gene TRBV20-1 combines with J gene TRBJ2-7, with 9 bases identical to TRBD1. This chain's CDR3 is CSAHPGQGSDEQYF. CDR3 sequence (DNA): TGCAGTGCTCACCCGGGACAGGGCTCCGACGAGCAGTACTTC.